The source of this T cell receptor (beta chain) is a study of STAT3 mutations in large granular lymphocyte leukemia. Study results and caveats: Treatment regimens differed across patients between samplings. In T-cell large granular lymphocyte leukemia, about half of patients showed multiple immunodominant subclonotypes. Some patients had persisting codominant clonotypes that could mask small clones.

Germline V gene lookup returns CDR1 MNHNS and CDR2 SASEGT. Deletions cut 3 bases from V and 4 bases from J, with 16 bases between. The CDR3 has 15 residues. Points on this clone: The antigen is undetermined.

TCRbeta libraries averaged around 37,000 productive templates per sample. Sequencing was performed with immunoSEQ multiplex PCR; in TCRdb, only in-frame clones are kept and a portion is missing. The data show more than 25,000 clones, roughly 80% seen once. The chain is built from TRBV6-1 and TRBJ2-7, with TRBD2 as a possible D gene (6 bases). The sequenced sample was peripheral blood mononuclear cells. The sequence derives from a woman in her forties or fifties with T-cell large granular lymphocyte leukemia. Some clones in this sample may be carry-over from other donors' samples. CDR3 bases: TGTGCCAGCAGTGAGGCTAGCGTTTGGAAATACGAGCAGTACTTC. Protein sequence: CASSEASVWKYEQYF.